This T cell receptor beta chain was identified during a study of blood T cell repertoires in COVID-19. For the study at large: Italy, Spain and the United States were the sources of the convalescent and acute COVID-19 samples. T cells, B-cell-depleted T cells, or PBMCs provided the cDNA or gDNA that served as material.

In the original processing: Amplified reference gene primers provided the basis for estimating nucleated cell counts. The method was immunoSEQ multiplex PCR; TCRdb's version includes in-frame clones alone and lacks a portion of them. That table furnishes V, J and clone size, whereas the DNA furnished D and trimming. The top ten hold 7.2% of the sample, which has some 220,000 clones, 80% seen once. Worth noting for this clone: At the DNA level, this CDR3 is encoded by other sequences in the same sample as well.

The CDR3 loop spans 16 amino acids. Germline CDR1 is SGHRS and CDR2 is YFSETQ. The ends lost 0 bases at V and 2 bases at J; junction bases unmatched: 7. This chain links TRBV5-1 with TRBJ2-5, with 7 nucleotides matching TRBD2. The TCR comes from a woman in her 70s with acute or convalescent COVID-19. The sequencing input was peripheral blood. The CDR3 DNA reads as TGCGCCAGCAGCTTGGCGGGGCAGGGAGGGCAAGAGACCCAGTACTTC. It translates to CASSLAGQGGQETQYF.